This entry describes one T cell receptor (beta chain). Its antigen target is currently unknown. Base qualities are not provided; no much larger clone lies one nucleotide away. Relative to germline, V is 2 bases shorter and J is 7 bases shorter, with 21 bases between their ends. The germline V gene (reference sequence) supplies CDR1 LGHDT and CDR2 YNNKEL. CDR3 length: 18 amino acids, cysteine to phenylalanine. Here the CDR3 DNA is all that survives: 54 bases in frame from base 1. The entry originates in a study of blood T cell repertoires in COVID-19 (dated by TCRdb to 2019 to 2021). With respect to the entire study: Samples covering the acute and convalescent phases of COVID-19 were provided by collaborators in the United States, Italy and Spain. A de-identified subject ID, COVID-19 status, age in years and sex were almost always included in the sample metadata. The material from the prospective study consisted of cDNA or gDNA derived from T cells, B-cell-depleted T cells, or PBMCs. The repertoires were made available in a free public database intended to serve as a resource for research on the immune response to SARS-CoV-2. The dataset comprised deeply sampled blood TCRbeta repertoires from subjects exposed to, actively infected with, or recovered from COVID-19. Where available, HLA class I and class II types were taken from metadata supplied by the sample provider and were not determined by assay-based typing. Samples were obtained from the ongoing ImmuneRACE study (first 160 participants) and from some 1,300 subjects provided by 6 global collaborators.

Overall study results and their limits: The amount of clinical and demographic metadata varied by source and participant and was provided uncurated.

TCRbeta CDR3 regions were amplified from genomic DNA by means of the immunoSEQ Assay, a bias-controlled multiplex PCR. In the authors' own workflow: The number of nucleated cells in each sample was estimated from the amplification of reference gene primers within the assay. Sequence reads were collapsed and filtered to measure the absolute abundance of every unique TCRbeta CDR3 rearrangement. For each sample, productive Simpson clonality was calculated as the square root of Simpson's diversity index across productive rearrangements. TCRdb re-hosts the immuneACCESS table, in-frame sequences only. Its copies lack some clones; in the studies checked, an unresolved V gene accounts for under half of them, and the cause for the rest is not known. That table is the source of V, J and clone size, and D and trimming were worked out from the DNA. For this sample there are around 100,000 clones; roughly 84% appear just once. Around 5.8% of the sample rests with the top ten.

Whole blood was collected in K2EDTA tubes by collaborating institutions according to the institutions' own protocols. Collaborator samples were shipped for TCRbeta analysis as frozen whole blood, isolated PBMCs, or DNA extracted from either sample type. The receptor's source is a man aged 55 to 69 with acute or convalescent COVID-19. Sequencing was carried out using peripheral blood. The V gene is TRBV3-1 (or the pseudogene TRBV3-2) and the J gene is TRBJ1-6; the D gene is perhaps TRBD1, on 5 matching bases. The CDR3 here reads CASSQRRGSGTGNSPLHF. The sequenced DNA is TGTGCCAGCAGCCAAAGGAGGGGTTCGGGGACGGGAAATTCACCCCTCCACTTT.